This T cell receptor (beta chain) was recovered during a study of shared clonotypes between healthy human individuals. Looking at the study overall: CD8 memory received one plate per donor, CD8 naive two, CD4 memory three and CD4 naive three.

Subsets obtained from CD4+ cells comprised CD45RA+ naive and CD45RA-negative memory cells. The ends lost 1 base at V and 10 bases at J; junction bases unmatched: 7. Germline V CDR1 and CDR2: SEHNR, FQNEAQ (reference sequence). The CDR3 loop spans 14 amino acids. Study conclusions and caveats: Non-shared clonotypes had lower generation probabilities than clonotypes shared by all four sorted-subset donors. Rarefaction gave evidence that sorted-subset sequencing remained incomplete despite large depth.

Profiled with immunoSEQ multiplex PCR; TCRdb holds only in-frame clones, not every one. The sample includes over a million clones, approximately 78% of them seen just once. This clone was counted many times. What it recognizes is unknown. The receptor was isolated from a man aged 18 to 35 in good health. Some clones in this sample may be carry-over from other donors' samples. Sequenced: memory CD4+ T cells from PBMCs. Subset given: CD45RA-negative fraction. This rearrangement joins TRBV7-9 to TRBJ2-1; 7 positions agree with TRBD1. CDR3 sequence (DNA): TGTGCCAGCAGCTTAGGGGGGACAGCGTTCGAGCAGTTCTTC. It yields the protein CASSLGGTAFEQFF.